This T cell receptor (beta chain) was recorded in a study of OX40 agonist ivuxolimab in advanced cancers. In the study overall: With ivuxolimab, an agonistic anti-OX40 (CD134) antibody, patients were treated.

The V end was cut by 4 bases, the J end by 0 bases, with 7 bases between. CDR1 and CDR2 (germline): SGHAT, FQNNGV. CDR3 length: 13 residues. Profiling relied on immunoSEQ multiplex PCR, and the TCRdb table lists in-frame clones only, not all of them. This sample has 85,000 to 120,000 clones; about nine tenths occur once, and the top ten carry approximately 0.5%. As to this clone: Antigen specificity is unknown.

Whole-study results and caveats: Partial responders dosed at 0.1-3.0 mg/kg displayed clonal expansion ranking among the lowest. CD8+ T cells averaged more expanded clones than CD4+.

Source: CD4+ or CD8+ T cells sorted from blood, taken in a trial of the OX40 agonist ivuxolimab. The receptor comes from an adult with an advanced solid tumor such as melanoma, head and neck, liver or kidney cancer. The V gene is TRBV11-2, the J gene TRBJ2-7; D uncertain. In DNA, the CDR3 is TGTGCCAGCAGCTGGTCAAGCTCCTACGAGCAGTACTTC. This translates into CASSWSSSYEQYF.